The 25 T cell receptor beta chains presented below share a single source sample, sequenced in a study of circulating tumor DNA in untreated peripheral T-cell lymphoma (dated by TCRdb to about 2021). Library preparation was by the immunoSEQ multiplex PCR assay. TCRdb retrieved this table from immuneACCESS and kept in-frame rearrangements only. Not all clones are present; in checked studies, unresolved V genes account for under half, and no reason is known for the remainder. In all, the sample holds some 530 clones, and under 90% of those were seen once. About 2.9% of the sample belongs to the ten largest clones. The sample consisted of cell-free DNA from blood serum. The receptors come from a human donor with peripheral T-cell lymphoma.

The V and J genes are TRBV5-1 and TRBJ2-5; D gene unclear. CDR1 and CDR2 (germline): SGHRS, YFSETQ. There are 14 residues in the CDR3. Between the trimmed V and J ends, which lost 3 bases and 5 bases, there was a span of 14 bases. DNA of the CDR3: TGCGCCAGCAGCTCGGGCCGGACCGAGGAGACCCAGTACTTC. Its protein product is CASSSGRTEETQYF.

The chain combines TRBV13 with TRBJ2-1, with 9 bases fitting TRBD2. Losses at the gene ends were 3 bases for V and 3 bases for J; bases not matched to a gene: 3. Germline CDR1 reads PRHDT; CDR2 reads FYEKMQ (reference sequence). The length of the CDR3 is 15 residues. CDR3 sequence (DNA): TGTGCCAGCAGCTTCCAGCGGGGGGACTACAATGAGCAGTTCTTC. This sequence encodes CASSFQRGDYNEQFF.

J is TRBJ1-1 and V is TRBV19; D not resolved. Trimming took off 5 bases at V and 0 bases at J, with 4 bases between the two ends. This CDR3 has 12 residues. CDR1 and CDR2 (germline): LNHDA, SQIVND (reference sequence). The CDR3 here is CASSPMNTEAFF. CDR3 coding DNA: TGTGCCAGTAGTCCGATGAACACTGAAGCTTTCTTT.

V gene TRBV30 combines with J gene TRBJ2-3; 9 nucleotides line up with TRBD2. Germline V gene sequence: CDR1 GTSNPN, CDR2 SVGIG (reference sequence). V was pared by 0 bases and J by 4 bases, with 5 bases of the junction left unmatched. The CDR3 runs 15 residues. The CDR3 region has the DNA TGTGCCTGGAGTGTTAATAGCGGGAGAGCAGATACGCAGTATTTT. Amino acids: CAWSVNSGRADTQYF.

This clone was seen just once. This chain joins TRBV30 and TRBJ1-1; D perhaps matches TRBD1 (5 bases). CDR1 and CDR2 from the germline V gene are GTSNPN and SVGIG (reference sequence). V was pared by 5 bases and J by 3 bases, with 13 bases between. The CDR3 is made up of 13 amino acids. The CDR3 bases are TGTGCCTGGGGGAAGGGACGGTACACTGAAGCTTTCTTT. It codes for CAWGKGRYTEAFF.

V usage is TRBV6-5 and J usage is TRBJ1-1; no definite D call. Trimming pared 6 bases from V and 0 bases from J, leaving 14 bases between. Germline loops: CDR1 MNHEY, CDR2 SVGAGI. The CDR3 consists of 15 residues. This chain's CDR3 is CASSPRAALNTEAFF. CDR3 bases: TGTGCCAGCAGCCCCCGGGCAGCCCTGAACACTGAAGCTTTCTTT.

This clone was detected only a few times. CDR3 coding DNA: TGTGCCAGCAGCCAAGATCCTACGTGGGAGGGTCAGGACATTCAGTACTTC. Translating gives CASSQDPTWEGQDIQYF. The chain couples TRBV4-2 to TRBJ2-4, with 7 bases identical to TRBD2. The CDR3 spans 17 residues. CDR1 and CDR2 (germline): LGHNA, YNFKEQ. The V gene end was trimmed by 0 bases and the J gene end by 8 bases; junction bases not matched to a gene: 13.

The chain employs TRBV5-1 and TRBJ2-7; D unclear. Trimming pared 4 bases from V and 3 bases from J, leaving 14 bases between. Germline CDR1 and CDR2: SGHRS and YFSETQ. The CDR3 consists of 14 residues. The CDR3 protein is CASSPHVMGYEQYF. CDR3 DNA: TGCGCCAGCAGCCCCCACGTAATGGGCTACGAGCAGTACTTC.

Remarks on this clone: A junction boundary mismatches the germline segment, possibly from a read error. The chain joins TRBV9 to TRBJ1-3; D unclear. The CDR3 contains 12 residues. Germline V gene sequence: CDR1 SGDLS, CDR2 YYNGEE. This chain's CDR3 is CASSPPGNTVYF. In DNA, the CDR3 is TGTGCCAGCAGCCCCCCCGGAAACACCGTATATTTT.

The rearrangement uses TRBV2 and TRBJ2-5; no clear D gene. Germline assignment: CDR1 SNHLY and CDR2 FYNNEI. The CDR3 is 15 residues long. V was clipped by 4 bases and J by 9 bases, with 21 bases between them. The DNA for the CDR3 is TGTGCCAGCAGTGTCGGGTTCGGCGGCGTAGGTGCCCAGTACTTC. It is translated as CASSVGFGGVGAQYF.

V is TRBV19 and J is TRBJ2-3, with TRBD2 matching over 14 bases. CDR1 LNHDA and CDR2 SQIVND come from the germline V gene (reference sequence). Losses at the gene ends were 5 bases for V and 3 bases for J; bases not matched to a gene: 10. This CDR3 has 18 amino acids. The chain's CDR3 is CASSLITGTSGRTDTQYF. Here the CDR3 DNA reads TGTGCCAGTAGTCTCATCACCGGGACTAGCGGGAGAACAGATACGCAGTATTTT.

CDR3 sequence: CASSRTSGGRNEQFF. In DNA form, the CDR3 reads TGTGCCAGCAGTCGAACTAGCGGGGGCAGGAATGAGCAGTTCTTC. This chain connects TRBV28 to TRBJ2-1, with 11 positions matching TRBD2. Germline CDR1 and CDR2: MDHEN and SYDVKM. The CDR3 totals 15 residues. J was trimmed by 7 bases and V by 5 bases; bases with no gene match: 7.

J is TRBJ1-2 and V is TRBV6-5; weak D call: TRBD1 (5 bases). The length of the CDR3 is 12 residues. Germline CDR1 is MNHEY and CDR2 is SVGAGI. The V gene lost 6 bases and the J gene lost 9 bases, with 14 bases spanning the gap. The CDR3 loop is CASSASRTRYTF. CDR3 DNA sequence: TGTGCCAGCAGCGCTTCCCGGACACGCTACACCTTC.

The chain has TRBV5-6 and TRBJ2-7; a weak D match, TRBD2 (6 bases). This CDR3 is 13 amino acids long. Trimming took 5 bases from V and 2 from J, leaving 11 bases between them. Looked up from germline, CDR1 is SGHDT and CDR2 is YYEEEE. The CDR3 sequence: CASSPPGAYEQYF. In nucleotides, the CDR3 is TGTGCCAGCAGTCCCCCGGGGGCCTACGAGCAGTACTTC.

V is TRBV28 and J is TRBJ1-5; a possible D gene is TRBD1 (5 bases). V dropped 3 bases and J dropped 1 base, with 10 bases sitting between them. CDR1 and CDR2 from the germline V gene are MDHEN and SYDVKM. This CDR3 is built from 15 residues. The CDR3 loop is CASSFRVGSNQPQHF. The DNA of the CDR3 is TGTGCCAGCAGTTTCAGGGTCGGAAGCAATCAGCCCCAGCATTTT.

This clone has a single count. The V gene is TRBV5-6, the J gene TRBJ2-7; possibly TRBD2 for D (6 bases). The germline CDR1 and CDR2 sequences are SGHDT and YYEEEE. CDR3 length: 15 amino acids. With 2 bases removed from V and 0 bases from J, the gap between germline ends came to 12 bases. CDR3 residues: CASSFGTWSSYEQYF. The CDR3 bases are TGTGCCAGCAGCTTCGGGACTTGGAGCTCCTACGAGCAGTACTTC.

The chain links TRBV20-1 to TRBJ2-7; TRBD2 matches 10 bases. The J segment lost 5 bases and the V segment lost 8 bases, leaving 3 bases of the junction unmatched. The CDR3 contains 11 residues. Germline V CDR1 and CDR2: DFQATT, SNEGSKA (reference sequence). This chain's CDR3 is CSLAGVNEQYF. Written as DNA, the CDR3 is TGCAGTCTAGCGGGAGTCAACGAGCAGTACTTC.

J is TRBJ2-7 and V is TRBV27, with TRBD1 as a possible D gene (6 bases). Trimming cost V 5 bases and J 5 bases, with 19 bases left between them. The V gene's germline CDR1 is MNHEY and CDR2 SMNVEV (reference sequence). CDR3 length: 15 residues. In DNA, the CDR3 is TGTGCCAGCAGTAACATCACAGGGACGGGCCACGAGCAGTACTTC. Its protein is CASSNITGTGHEQYF.

The sample holds one count of this clone. V gene TRBV5-5 combines with J gene TRBJ2-3, with 7 positions matching TRBD1. There are 16 residues in the CDR3. The V gene's germline CDR1 is SGHKS and CDR2 YYEKEE (reference sequence). The V gene end was trimmed by 1 base and the J gene end by 1 base; junction bases not matched to a gene: 6. DNA for the CDR3: TGTGCCAGCAGCTTGTTCGGAACAGGGGGCACAGATACGCAGTATTTT. Translation: CASSLFGTGGTDTQYF.

V usage is TRBV7-8 and J usage is TRBJ1-2; perhaps TRBD1 as D (6 bases). With 1 base removed from V and 7 bases from J, the gap between germline ends came to 10 bases. Per the germline V gene, CDR1 is SGHVS and CDR2 is FQNEAQ. The CDR3 extends over 13 amino acids. The CDR3 protein is CASSLGGQLGYTF. The CDR3 nucleotides are TGTGCCAGCAGCTTAGGGGGGCAGCTTGGCTACACCTTC.

J is TRBJ2-3 and V is TRBV7-2, with TRBD2 identical over 9 bases. Germline V gene lookup returns CDR1 SGHTA and CDR2 FQGNSA. Trimming removed 3 bases from V and 6 bases from J; junction bases left unmatched: 7. The CDR3 is 15 amino acids. The CDR3 DNA is TGTGCCAGCAGCTTGGTAGCGGGGGCCCCCGATACGCAGTATTTT. It yields the protein CASSLVAGAPDTQYF.

J is TRBJ2-7 and V is TRBV9, with no clear D. With 0 bases removed from V and 0 bases from J, the gap between germline ends came to 7 bases. CDR3 size: 14 residues. Germline-derived CDR1 and CDR2 are SGDLS and YYNGEE. In DNA form, the CDR3 reads TGTGCCAGCAGCGTAGAGCACCGCTCCTACGAGCAGTACTTC. As protein: CASSVEHRSYEQYF.

This chain uses TRBV7-3 with TRBJ1-1, with a possible D match to TRBD1 (5 bases). This CDR3 is 13 amino acids long. V was trimmed by 5 bases and J by 2 bases, leaving 9 bases between them. Germline values: CDR1 SGHTA, CDR2 FQGTGA. CDR3: CASSPGRNTEAFF. Here the CDR3 DNA reads TGTGCCAGCAGCCCGGGACGTAACACTGAAGCTTTCTTT.

V and J are TRBV29-1 and TRBJ1-2; D is ambiguous. The CDR3 has 11 residues. In germline, CDR1 is SQVTM, CDR2 ANQGSEA. V was trimmed by 7 bases and J by 8 bases, leaving 14 bases between them. The CDR3 coding sequence is TGCAGCGGGGTAGTCCTCGGGGGCTACACCTTC. Protein product: CSGVVLGGYTF.

This chain joins TRBV18 and TRBJ2-5; either TRBD1 or TRBD2 may supply D (7 bases each). The CDR3 is made up of 15 amino acids. The germline V and J ends were trimmed by 3 bases and 3 bases, with 14 bases remaining between them. Germline V lookup: CDR1 KGHSH, CDR2 LQKENI. The CDR3 is CASSPQGGMKETQYF. CDR3 coding DNA: TGTGCCAGCTCACCTCAGGGGGGGATGAAAGAGACCCAGTACTTC.